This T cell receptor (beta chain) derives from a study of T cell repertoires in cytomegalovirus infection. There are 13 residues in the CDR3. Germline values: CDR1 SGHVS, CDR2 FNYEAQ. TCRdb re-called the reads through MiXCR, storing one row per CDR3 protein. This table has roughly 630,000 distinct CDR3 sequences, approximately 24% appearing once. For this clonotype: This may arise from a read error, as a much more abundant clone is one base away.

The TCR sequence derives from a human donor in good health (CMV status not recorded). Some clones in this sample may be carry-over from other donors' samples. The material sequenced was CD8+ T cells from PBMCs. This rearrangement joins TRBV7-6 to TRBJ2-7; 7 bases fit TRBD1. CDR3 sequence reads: CACSLAGTDEQYF. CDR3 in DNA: TGTGCCTGCAGCTTAGCCGGGACAGACGAGCAGTACTTC.